The present T cell receptor beta chain was sequenced within a study of early T cells in non-severe SARS-CoV-2 infection. About the study: Unsorted whole blood bulk RNA was sequenced, with unpaired chains. Study outcomes and limitations: VDJdb matching skewed toward anti-spike CD8 responses, missing private and CD4 specificities.

The CDR3 consists of 11 residues. Germline V lookup: CDR1 SQVTM, CDR2 ANQGSEA. Trimming left V 6 bases short and J 4 bases short, with 9 bases between. This clonotype has more than one count but fewer than ten. What it binds is not known. Tagging with unique molecular identifiers was applied to individual cDNA molecules. TCRdb itself ran the 5' RACE reads through MiXCR, one entry per CDR3 protein. This table has under 95,000 distinct CDR3 sequences, just under 15% appearing once. The source is an adult who was a healthcare worker with PCR-confirmed SARS-CoV-2 infection or an uninfected control (not recorded which). The material sequenced was whole blood. The chain links TRBV29-1 to TRBJ1-2; unclear D gene. CDR3: CSVPVAYGYTF. CDR3 sequence (DNA): TGCAGCGTCCCGGTAGCCTATGGCTACACCTTC.